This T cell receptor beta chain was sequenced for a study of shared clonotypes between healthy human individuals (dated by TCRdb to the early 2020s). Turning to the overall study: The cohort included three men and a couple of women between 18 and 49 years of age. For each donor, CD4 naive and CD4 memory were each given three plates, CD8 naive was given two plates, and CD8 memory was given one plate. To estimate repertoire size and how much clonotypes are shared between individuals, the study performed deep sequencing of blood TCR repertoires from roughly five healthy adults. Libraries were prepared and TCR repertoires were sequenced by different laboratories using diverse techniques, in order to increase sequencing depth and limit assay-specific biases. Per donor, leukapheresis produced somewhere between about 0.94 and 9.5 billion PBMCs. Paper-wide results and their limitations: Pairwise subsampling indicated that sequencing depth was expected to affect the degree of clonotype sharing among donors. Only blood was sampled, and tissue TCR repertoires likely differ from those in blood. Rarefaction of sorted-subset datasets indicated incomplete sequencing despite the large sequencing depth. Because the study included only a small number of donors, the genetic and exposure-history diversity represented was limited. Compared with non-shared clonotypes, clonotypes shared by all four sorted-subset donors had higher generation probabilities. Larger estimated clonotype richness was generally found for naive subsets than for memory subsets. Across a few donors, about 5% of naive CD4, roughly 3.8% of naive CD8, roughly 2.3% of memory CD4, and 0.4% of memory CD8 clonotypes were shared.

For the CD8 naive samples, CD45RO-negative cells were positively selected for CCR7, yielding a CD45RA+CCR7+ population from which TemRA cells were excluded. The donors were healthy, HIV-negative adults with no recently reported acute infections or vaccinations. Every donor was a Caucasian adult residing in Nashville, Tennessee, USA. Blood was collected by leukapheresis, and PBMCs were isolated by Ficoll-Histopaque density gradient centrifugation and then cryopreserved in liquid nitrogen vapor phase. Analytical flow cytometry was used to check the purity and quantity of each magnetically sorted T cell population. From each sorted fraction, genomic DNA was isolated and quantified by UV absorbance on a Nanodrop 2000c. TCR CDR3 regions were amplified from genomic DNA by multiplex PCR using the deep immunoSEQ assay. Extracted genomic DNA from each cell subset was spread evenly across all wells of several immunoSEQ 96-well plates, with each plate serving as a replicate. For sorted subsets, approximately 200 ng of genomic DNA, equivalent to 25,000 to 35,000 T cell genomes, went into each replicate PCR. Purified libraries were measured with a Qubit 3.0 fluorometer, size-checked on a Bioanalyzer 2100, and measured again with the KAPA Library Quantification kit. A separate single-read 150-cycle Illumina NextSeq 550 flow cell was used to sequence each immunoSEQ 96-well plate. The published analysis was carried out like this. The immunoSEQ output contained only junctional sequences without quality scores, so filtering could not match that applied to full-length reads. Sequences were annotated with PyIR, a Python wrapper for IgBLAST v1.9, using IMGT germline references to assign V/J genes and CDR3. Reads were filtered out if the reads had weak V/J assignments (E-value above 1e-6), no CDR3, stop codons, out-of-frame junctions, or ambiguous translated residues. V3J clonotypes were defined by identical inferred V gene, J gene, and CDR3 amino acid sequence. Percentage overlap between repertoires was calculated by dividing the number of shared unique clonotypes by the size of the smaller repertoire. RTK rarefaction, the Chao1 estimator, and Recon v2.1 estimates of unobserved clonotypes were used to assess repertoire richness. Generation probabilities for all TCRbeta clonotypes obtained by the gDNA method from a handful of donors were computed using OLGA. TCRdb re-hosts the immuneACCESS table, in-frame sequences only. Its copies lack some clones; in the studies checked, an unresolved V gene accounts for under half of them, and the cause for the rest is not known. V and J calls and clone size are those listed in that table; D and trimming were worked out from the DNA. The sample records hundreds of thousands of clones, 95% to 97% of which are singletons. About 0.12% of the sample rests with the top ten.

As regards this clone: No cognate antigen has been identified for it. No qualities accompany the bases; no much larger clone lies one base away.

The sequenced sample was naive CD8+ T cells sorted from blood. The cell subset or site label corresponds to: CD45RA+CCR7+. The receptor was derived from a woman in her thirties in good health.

In nucleotide form, the sequence is TGTGCCAGCAGCGACGTCGGCTTCTCCTACAATGAGCAGTTCTTC. The encoded protein is CASSDVGFSYNEQFF. Recombination linked TRBV2 to TRBJ2-1; the D gene lacks a confident call. The CDR3 measures 15 amino acids from cysteine to phenylalanine. Only the CDR3 portion is preserved as DNA: 45 bases, with reading frame beginning at the first base. For CDR1 and CDR2, the germline V gene lists SNHLY and FYNNEI. V and J lose 6 bases and 0 bases, and a span of 12 bases separates them.